A selection of T cell receptor beta chains follows, all from one sample in a study of blood T cell repertoires in COVID-19. The method was immunoSEQ multiplex PCR; TCRdb's version includes in-frame clones alone and lacks a portion of them. This sample yields 200,000 to 250,000 clones, of which approximately 81% are seen a single time; over 2.5% belongs to the top ten. Source material: peripheral blood. Every receptor here comes from a man over 45 who had recovered from COVID-19. CDR3s include the opening cysteine and the closing phenylalanine or tryptophan. Fields, in order: CDR3 protein, V gene, J gene.

CDR3: CASSLAEQLAKNIQYF
V: TRBV7-9
J: TRBJ2-4

CDR3: CASSQAGYYEQYF
V: TRBV19
J: TRBJ2-7

CDR3: CASSRTGFTEAFF
V: TRBV27
J: TRBJ1-1

CDR3: CASSPGDRSNTEAFF
V: TRBV18
J: TRBJ1-1

CDR3: CASSVEVGRSGEQFF
V: TRBV9
J: TRBJ2-1

CDR3: CASSVGLAGTYEQYF
V: TRBV5-1
J: TRBJ2-7

CDR3: CASSSARLFNYGYTF
V: TRBV6-5
J: TRBJ1-2

CDR3: CAISGRVSGNTIYF
V: TRBV10-3
J: TRBJ1-3

CDR3: CASSPRGYEQYF
V: TRBV28
J: TRBJ2-7

CDR3: CASSDHRSGAYNEQFF
V: TRBV25-1
J: TRBJ2-1

CDR3: CASSDWGLGQPQHF
V: TRBV6-1
J: TRBJ1-5

CDR3: CASSPLPGLNNEQFF
V: TRBV6-6
J: TRBJ2-1

CDR3: CASSLAVGDQLFF
V: TRBV7-6
J: TRBJ1-4

CDR3: CAISRDKSYGYTF
V: TRBV10-3
J: TRBJ1-2

CDR3: CASEASGSYEQYF
V: TRBV7-9
J: TRBJ2-7

CDR3: CASSLGRSIDTQYF
V: TRBV3-1/TRBV3-2
J: TRBJ2-3

CDR3: CASRTGEGGRKLFF
V: TRBV7-9
J: TRBJ1-4

CDR3: CASSHWAQNTEAFF
V: TRBV3-1/TRBV3-2
J: TRBJ1-1

CDR3: CAWRWDRTQETQYF
V: TRBV30
J: TRBJ2-5

CDR3: CASSYSRGSYEQYF
V: TRBV6-5
J: TRBJ2-7

CDR3: CAWSRQTGLLSNYGYTF
V: TRBV30
J: TRBJ1-2

CDR3: CASSLRGGLLLETQYF
V: TRBV27
J: TRBJ2-5

CDR3: CASSASLTGEYNEQFF
V: TRBV9
J: TRBJ2-1

CDR3: CASSRVPGTSLITYEQYF
V: TRBV18
J: TRBJ2-7

CDR3: CASAGLARKETQYF
V: TRBV2
J: TRBJ2-5

CDR3: CASSLPGQGAYGYGYTF
V: TRBV28
J: TRBJ1-2

CDR3: CASSEGAGVYTGELFF
V: TRBV6-1
J: TRBJ2-2

CDR3: CASSRGTLTGELFF
V: TRBV7-9
J: TRBJ2-2

CDR3: CASSSRGSGGSTDTQYF
V: TRBV13
J: TRBJ2-3

CDR3: CASSFPRTGGSYEQYF
V: TRBV5-1
J: TRBJ2-7

CDR3: CASTATLSGNTIYF
V: TRBV7-9
J: TRBJ1-3

CDR3: CASSSRGPQHF
V: TRBV28
J: TRBJ1-5

CDR3: CASSNSGTGGEKLFF
V: TRBV5-4
J: TRBJ1-4